Following are 14 T cell receptor beta chains from one sample sequenced in a study of human CD8 memory T cell subsets. Libraries targeted TCR beta using 5' RACE with UMIs. TCRdb derives one entry per CDR3 protein from the 5' RACE reads, leaving out DNA. The sample spans just under 5,000 distinct CDR3 sequences; the ten largest clones claim more than 20%. Sequencing was carried out using CD8+ effector memory T cells (TEM) sorted from PBMCs. Subset described: effector memory CD8 T cells, CCR7- CD45RO+ CD95+. The receptor source for this set is a human donor in good health.

The rearrangement links TRBV7-9 to TRBJ2-7. The CDR3 has 13 amino acids. The V gene's germline CDR1 is SEHNR and CDR2 FQNEAQ (reference sequence). CDR3 in amino acids: CASSSSRVGEQYF.

This clonotype registers medium-sized by frequency. This chain uses TRBV6-6 with TRBJ1-1. The V gene's germline CDR1 is MNHNY and CDR2 SVGAGI (reference sequence). The length of the CDR3 is 13 residues. CDR3 amino acids: CASSYRESTEAFF.

The chain has TRBV6-4 and TRBJ2-2; TCRdb indicates TRBD1, and absent DNA this call remains unverified. Per germline, CDR1 MRHNA and CDR2 SNTAGT. This CDR3 comprises 16 residues. CDR3 sequence: CASGETPGQGTGKLFF.

The rearrangement joins TRBV25-1 to TRBJ2-1; TCRdb calls TRBD2, which cannot be checked without DNA. This CDR3 is built from 17 residues. Germline V CDR1 and CDR2: MGHDK, SYGVNS. CDR3: CASSLTTLAGAVGEQFF.

The genes are TRBV6-2 or TRBV6-3 and TRBJ1-5; TCRdb names TRBD1, which stays unverified in the absence of DNA. There are 14 residues in the CDR3. The germline V gene has CDR1 MNHEY and CDR2 SVGEGT. CDR3 in amino acids: CASTPVGGSQPQHF.

The chain recombines TRBV3-2 with TRBJ2-1; as DNA is missing, the TRBD1 call by TCRdb cannot be tested. TRBV3-2 constitutes a pseudogene. The CDR3 sequence is 16 residues long. CDR3 in amino acids: CASSPRGLLTYNEQFF.

This sequence joins TRBV6-4 and TRBJ2-3. This CDR3 has 14 residues. The germline V gene has CDR1 MRHNA and CDR2 SNTAGT. The CDR3 sequence: CASSFGLATDTQYF.

The chain links TRBV10-1 to TRBJ2-7. CDR1 is WNHNN and CDR2 is SYGVQD in the germline V gene (reference sequence). The CDR3 totals 13 residues. CDR3 residues: CASSEGGGYEQYF.

The chain combines TRBV5-3 with TRBJ2-1; the D call of TRBD2 rests on TCRdb alone, since no DNA is present to check it. TRBV5-3 is an ORF, and what it does is uncertain. This CDR3 has 13 amino acids. This CDR3 reads CARSLDAGNEQFF.

The V call is TRBV6-4, the J call TRBJ2-1; with no DNA, the TCRdb D assignment of TRBD2 cannot be verified. The CDR3 is made up of 13 amino acids. CDR1 is MRHNA and CDR2 is SNTAGT in the germline V gene. The CDR3 loop is CASSDSSEGEQFF.

By frequency, this clonotype is medium-sized. The chain is built from TRBV6-4 and TRBJ2-2. Germline lookup yields CDR1 MRHNA and CDR2 SNTAGT. This CDR3 is built from 14 residues. CDR3 region: CASSVSPDTGELFF.

The chain has TRBV20-1 and TRBJ2-5; the D gene TCRdb calls, TRBD2, cannot be checked with no DNA. CDR1 and CDR2 (germline): DFQATT, SNEGSKA (reference sequence). CDR3 length: 17 residues. Here the CDR3 reads CSAFTSGGAGIQETQYF.

The V gene is TRBV4-3, the J gene TRBJ2-1. Germline V gene data show CDR1 as LGHNA and CDR2 as YSLEER. The CDR3 runs 13 residues. The CDR3 loop reads CASSQVQNNEQFF.

This rearrangement joins TRBV9 to TRBJ2-3; there is no DNA to check the TCRdb D call of TRBD1. In germline, CDR1 is SGDLS, CDR2 YYNGEE. The CDR3 runs 15 residues. The CDR3 protein is CASSVEGTVTDTQYF. Variable domain in full (rest from reference TRBV9 and TRBJ2-3): DSGVTQTPKHLITATGQRVTLRCSPRSGDLSVYWYQQSLDQGLQFLIQYYNGEERAKGNILERFSAQQFPDLHSELNLSSLELGDSALYFCASSVEGTVTDTQYFGPGTRLTVL.